Given below is one T cell receptor (beta chain) in context. CDR3 length: 15 residues. Germline CDR1 MNHEY, CDR2 SVGAGI. J was trimmed by 8 bases and V by 4 bases; bases with no gene match: 11. This record comes from a study of cytomegalovirus exposure and HLA in healthy donors. Libraries were prepared by immunoSEQ multiplex PCR; TCRdb keeps only in-frame clonotypes and omits some of them. The sample lists some 85,000 clones; about 96% were seen once. The material sequenced was PBMCs. This sequence joins TRBV6-5 and TRBJ2-1; the match to TRBD2 covers 7 bases. This sequence was found in a woman between 18 and 29 years old in good health and CMV-seronegative. CDR3: CASSLAPGLWYEQFF. For the CDR3, the DNA is TGTGCCAGCAGTTTAGCCCCGGGACTATGGTATGAGCAGTTCTTC.